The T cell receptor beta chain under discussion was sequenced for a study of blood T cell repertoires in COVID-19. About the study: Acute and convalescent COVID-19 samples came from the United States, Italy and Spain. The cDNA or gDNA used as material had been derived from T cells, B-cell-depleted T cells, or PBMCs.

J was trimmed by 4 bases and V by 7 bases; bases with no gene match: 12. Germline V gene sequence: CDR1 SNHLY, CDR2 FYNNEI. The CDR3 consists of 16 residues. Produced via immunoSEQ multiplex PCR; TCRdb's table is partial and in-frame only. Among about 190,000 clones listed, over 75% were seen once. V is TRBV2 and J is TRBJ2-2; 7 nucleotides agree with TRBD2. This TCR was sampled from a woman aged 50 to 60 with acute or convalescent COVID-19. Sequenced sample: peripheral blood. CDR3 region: CASTSLGGGGTGELFF. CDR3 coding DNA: TGTGCCAGCACCTCCCTGGGGGGGGGTGGCACCGGGGAGCTGTTTTTT.